Listed here is a single TCR beta chain. In germline, CDR1 is SGHVT, CDR2 SQSDAQ. The CDR3 contains 15 residues. V lost 5 bases and J lost 4; bases outside the gene matches: 10. This record comes from a study of chemoradiotherapy in HPV16-positive cancers. About the research overall: Candidate HPV-specific T-cell clones and common TCR motifs came from functional assays in a couple of HPV16-positive patients.

Only in-frame clones appear in the TCRdb table, and some are missing; sequencing was by immunoSEQ multiplex PCR. The repertoire consists of about 1,500 clones, with 82% occurring once and the leading ten covering roughly 6%. This receptor was obtained from a human donor with HPV-associated anogenital cancer. This chain connects TRBV7-4 to TRBJ2-7; 8 bases are a match to TRBD1. The sample here was tumor tissue, taken from a patient who underwent chemoradiotherapy. CDR3 in DNA: TGTGCCAGCAGCAAGAGACGGACAGGGCTTTACGAGCAGTACGTC. It encodes CASSKRRTGLYEQYV.